The 2 T cell receptor beta chains given below trace back to one sample, sequenced in a study of T-cell memory formation after mild COVID-19. TCRdb processed the 5' RACE reads anew with MiXCR; each CDR3 protein has one entry. The sample contains around 370,000 distinct CDR3 sequences, 20% to 25% of which appear only once. Source material: PBMCs or a T cell subset sorted from them (not recorded which). All receptors derive from an adult woman who had mild COVID-19 (a few samples of this study predate the infection). Cell type and time point are not known.

Only a few counts were recorded for this clonotype. The rearrangement uses TRBV29-1 and TRBJ2-1; TRBD2 agrees at 8 bases. CDR3 size: 12 residues. From germline, CDR1 is SQVTM and CDR2 ANQGSEA. The CDR3 is CSGGIAVDEQFF. The CDR3 bases are TGCTCGGGGGGGATAGCGGTCGATGAGCAGTTCTTC.

This chain joins TRBV5-6 and TRBJ2-1; 9 nucleotides match TRBD2. The J segment lost 2 bases and the V segment lost 5 bases, leaving 8 bases of the junction unmatched. Germline-derived CDR1 and CDR2 are SGHDT and YYEEEE. The CDR3 length is 16 residues. This CDR3 reads CASRPVLAGPYNEQFF. In DNA, the CDR3 is TGTGCCAGCAGGCCCGTTCTAGCGGGACCCTACAATGAGCAGTTCTTC.